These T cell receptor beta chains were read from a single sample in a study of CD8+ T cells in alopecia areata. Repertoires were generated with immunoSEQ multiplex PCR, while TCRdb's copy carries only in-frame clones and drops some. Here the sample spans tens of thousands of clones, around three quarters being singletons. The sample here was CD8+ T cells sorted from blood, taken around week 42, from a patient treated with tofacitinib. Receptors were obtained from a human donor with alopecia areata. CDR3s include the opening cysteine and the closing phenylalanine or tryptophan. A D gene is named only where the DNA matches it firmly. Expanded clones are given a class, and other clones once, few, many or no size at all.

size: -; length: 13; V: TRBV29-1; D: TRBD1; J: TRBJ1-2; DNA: TGCAGCGTTGGGCAGGGGGAGGACTATGGCTACACCTTC; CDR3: CSVGQGEDYGYTF
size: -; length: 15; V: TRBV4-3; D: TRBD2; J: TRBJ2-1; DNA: TGCGCCAGCAGCCCAAGTAGCGGGGGGCCAGGTGAGCAGTTCTTC; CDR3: CASSPSSGGPGEQFF
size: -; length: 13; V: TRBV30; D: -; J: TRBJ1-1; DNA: TGTGCCTGGAGCACAGGGCTGAACACTGAAGCTTTCTTT; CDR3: CAWSTGLNTEAFF
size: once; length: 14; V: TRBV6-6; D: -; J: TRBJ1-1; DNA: TGTGCCAGCAGTTACTCTCGGGGGAACACTGAAGCTTTCTTT; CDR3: CASSYSRGNTEAFF
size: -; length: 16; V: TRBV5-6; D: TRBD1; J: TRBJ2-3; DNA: TGTGCCAGCAGCTTAGGACAGGGGCTCTACACAGATACGCAGTATTTT; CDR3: CASSLGQGLYTDTQYF
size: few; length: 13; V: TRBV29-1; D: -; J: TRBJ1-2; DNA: TGCAGCGTTTATAAGGGGAACAACTATGGCTACACCTTC; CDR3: CSVYKGNNYGYTF
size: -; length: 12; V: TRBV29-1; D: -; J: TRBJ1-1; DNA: TGCAGCGTTGCGGGAAGTAGGACTGAAGCTTTCTTT; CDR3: CSVAGSRTEAFF
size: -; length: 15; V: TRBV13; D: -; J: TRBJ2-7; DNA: TGTGCCAGCAGCTTAGGTTGGGGGGAATCCTACGAGCAGTACTTC; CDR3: CASSLGWGESYEQYF
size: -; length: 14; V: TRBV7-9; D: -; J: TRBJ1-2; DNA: TGTGCCAGCAGCTTAAGAGGGCAGAACTATGGCTACACCTTC; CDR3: CASSLRGQNYGYTF
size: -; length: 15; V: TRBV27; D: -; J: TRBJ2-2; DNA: TGTGCCAGCAGTTTAAGGACGACGAACACCGGGGAGCTGTTTTTT; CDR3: CASSLRTTNTGELFF
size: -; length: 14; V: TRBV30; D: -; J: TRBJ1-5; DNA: TGTGCCTGGAGTGAGAAACAGATCAATCAGCCCCAGCATTTT; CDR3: CAWSEKQINQPQHF
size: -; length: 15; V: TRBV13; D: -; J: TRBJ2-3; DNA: TGTGCCAGCAGCCAGGACAGTTCTAGCACAGATACGCAGTATTTT; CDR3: CASSQDSSSTDTQYF
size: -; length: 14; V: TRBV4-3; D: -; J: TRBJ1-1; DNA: TGCGCCAGCAGCCCCTCCAGGGTGAACACTGAAGCTTTCTTT; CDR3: CASSPSRVNTEAFF
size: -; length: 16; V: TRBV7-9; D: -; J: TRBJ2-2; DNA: TGTGCCAGCAGCTTAGCTACCGGGGGGAACACCGGGGAGCTGTTTTTT; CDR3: CASSLATGGNTGELFF
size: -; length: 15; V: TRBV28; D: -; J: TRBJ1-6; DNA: TGTGCCAGCAGTTATACGACAGGCCCGAATTCACCCCTCCACTTT; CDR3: CASSYTTGPNSPLHF
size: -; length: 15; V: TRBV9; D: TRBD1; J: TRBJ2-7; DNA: TGTGCCAGCAGCGTAGGAGACAGGGGTGTCCACGAGCAGTACTTC; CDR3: CASSVGDRGVHEQYF
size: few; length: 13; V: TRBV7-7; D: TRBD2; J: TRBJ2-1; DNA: TGTGCCAGCAGCAAAATCAGCGGGGGAGAGCAGTTCTTC; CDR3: CASSKISGGEQFF
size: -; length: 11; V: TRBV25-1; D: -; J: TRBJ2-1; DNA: TGTGCCAGCACAGCGGGTTATGAGCAGTTCTTC; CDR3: CASTAGYEQFF
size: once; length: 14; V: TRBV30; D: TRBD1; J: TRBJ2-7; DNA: TGTGCCTGGAGTGCGGGACAGGGGACGTACGAGCAGTACTTC; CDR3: CAWSAGQGTYEQYF
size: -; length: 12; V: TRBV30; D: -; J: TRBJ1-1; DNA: TGTGCCTGGAAGAGGACAGCGCCTGAAGCTTTCTTT; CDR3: CAWKRTAPEAFF
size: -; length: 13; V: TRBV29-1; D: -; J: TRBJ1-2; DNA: TGCAGCGTTGAAGGTCCAGGGGACTATGGCTACACCTTC; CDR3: CSVEGPGDYGYTF
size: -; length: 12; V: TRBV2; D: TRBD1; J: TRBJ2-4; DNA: TGTGCCAGCTTGGGACAGCAAAACATTCAGTACTTC; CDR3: CASLGQQNIQYF
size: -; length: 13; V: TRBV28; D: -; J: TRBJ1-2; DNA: TGTGCCAGCAGTTTCCTGCAGGGACATTTTTCGACCTTC; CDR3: CASSFLQGHFSTF
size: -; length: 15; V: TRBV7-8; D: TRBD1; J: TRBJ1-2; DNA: TGTGCCAGCAGCGTACGACAGGGAGGTGTGGAAGGCTACACCTTC; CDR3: CASSVRQGGVEGYTF
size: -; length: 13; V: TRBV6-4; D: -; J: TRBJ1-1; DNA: TGTGCCAGCAGTGACTCATGGAACACTGAAGCTTTCTTT; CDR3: CASSDSWNTEAFF
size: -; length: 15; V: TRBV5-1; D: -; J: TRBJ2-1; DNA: TGCGCCAGCAGCTTGGAACAGGGAGGCGACAATGAGCAGTTCTTC; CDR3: CASSLEQGGDNEQFF
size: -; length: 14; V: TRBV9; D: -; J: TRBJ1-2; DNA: TGTGCCAGCAGCGGAGGGGAGCGCGTCTATGGCTACACCTTC; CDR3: CASSGGERVYGYTF
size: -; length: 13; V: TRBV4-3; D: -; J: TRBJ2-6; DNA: TGCGCCAGCGGGGATACTGGGGCCAACGTCCTGACTTTC; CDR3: CASGDTGANVLTF
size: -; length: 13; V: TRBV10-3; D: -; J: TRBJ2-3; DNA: TGTGCCATCAGTGAGTCGGACACAGATACGCAGTATTTT; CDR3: CAISESDTDTQYF
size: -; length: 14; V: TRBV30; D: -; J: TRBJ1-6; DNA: TGTGCCTGGAACTCGGGACAAGAACATTCACCCCTCCACTTT; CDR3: CAWNSGQEHSPLHF
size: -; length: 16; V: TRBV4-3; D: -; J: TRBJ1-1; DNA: TGCGCCAGCAGCCAAGAATACGACTGGGAGAACACTGAAGCTTTCTTT; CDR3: CASSQEYDWENTEAFF
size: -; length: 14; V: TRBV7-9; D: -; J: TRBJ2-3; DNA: TGTGCCAGCAGCCCCTCGGACTCGGCAGATACGCAGTATTTT; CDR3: CASSPSDSADTQYF
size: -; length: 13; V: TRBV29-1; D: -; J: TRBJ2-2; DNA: TGCAGCGTTGATTTCGAGGGCACCGGGGAGCTGTTTTTT; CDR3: CSVDFEGTGELFF
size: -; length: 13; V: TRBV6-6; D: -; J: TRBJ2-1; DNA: TGTGCCAGCACTATCAACCGGGACCTCTGGCAGTTCTTC; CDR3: CASTINRDLWQFF
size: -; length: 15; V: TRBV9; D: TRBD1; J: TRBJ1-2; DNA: TGTGCCAGCAGCGCTGATAACAGGGGGCACGGTGGCTACACCTTC; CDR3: CASSADNRGHGGYTF
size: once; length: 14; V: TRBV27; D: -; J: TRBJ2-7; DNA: TGTGCCAGCAGTTTGGATGGACAGCGTTACGAGCAGTACTTC; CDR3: CASSLDGQRYEQYF
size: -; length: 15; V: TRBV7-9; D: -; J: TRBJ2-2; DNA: TGTGCCAGCAGCCTCAGTCCGGAATCTCGCGGGGAGCTGTTTTTT; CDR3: CASSLSPESRGELFF
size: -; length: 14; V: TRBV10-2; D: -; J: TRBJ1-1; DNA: TGCGCCAGCAGTGATCCATCGTTGAACACTGAAGCTTTCTTT; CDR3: CASSDPSLNTEAFF
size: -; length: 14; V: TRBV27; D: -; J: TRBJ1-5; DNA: TGTGCCAGCAGTTTAGGGGGGGACAATCAGCCCCAGCATTTT; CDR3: CASSLGGDNQPQHF
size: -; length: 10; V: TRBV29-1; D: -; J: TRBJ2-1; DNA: TGCAGCGTTGCAGGGAATGAGCAGTTCTTC; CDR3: CSVAGNEQFF
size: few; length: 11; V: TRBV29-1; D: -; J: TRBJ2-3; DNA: TGCAGCGTTGAAGGGTCGGATACGCAGTATTTT; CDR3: CSVEGSDTQYF
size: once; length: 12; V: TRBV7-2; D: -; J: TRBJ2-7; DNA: TGTGCCAGCAGCCCCTCTGGTGCTTGGCAGTACTTC; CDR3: CASSPSGAWQYF
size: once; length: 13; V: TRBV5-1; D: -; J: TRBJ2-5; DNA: TGCGCCAGCAGCTCCGACCCGGGAGAGACCCAGTACTTC; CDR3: CASSSDPGETQYF
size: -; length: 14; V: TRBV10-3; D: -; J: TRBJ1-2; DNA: TGTGCCATCAACAAGGACAACACTAACTATGGCTACACCTTC; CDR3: CAINKDNTNYGYTF
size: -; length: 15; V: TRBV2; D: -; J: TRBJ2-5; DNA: TGTGCCAGCAGTGTCAAAGGCAGCAGCCAAGAGACCCAGTACTTC; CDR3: CASSVKGSSQETQYF
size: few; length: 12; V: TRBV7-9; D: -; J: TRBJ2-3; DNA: TGTGCCAGCAGCCCCAACGGGGATACGCAGTATTTT; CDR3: CASSPNGDTQYF
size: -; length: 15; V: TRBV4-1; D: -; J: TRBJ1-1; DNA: TGCGCCAGCAGCCATTGGACACCCATGAACACTGAAGCTTTCTTT; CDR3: CASSHWTPMNTEAFF
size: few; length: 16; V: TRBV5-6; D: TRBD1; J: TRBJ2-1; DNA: TGTGCCAGCACCGAGACACCGGGACAGATTTACAATGAGCAGTTCTTC; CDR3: CASTETPGQIYNEQFF
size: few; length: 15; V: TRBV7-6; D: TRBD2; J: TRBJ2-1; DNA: TGTGCCAGCAGCCCAACTAGCGGGGGGGACAATGAGCAGTTCTTC; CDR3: CASSPTSGGDNEQFF
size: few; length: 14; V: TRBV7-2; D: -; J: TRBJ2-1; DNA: TGTGCCAGCAGCACACCGGGACTCTACAATGAGCAGTTCTTC; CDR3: CASSTPGLYNEQFF
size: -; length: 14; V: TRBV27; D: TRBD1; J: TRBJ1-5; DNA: TGTGCCAGCAGTCCTGGACAGGGGAATCAGCCCCAGCATTTT; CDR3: CASSPGQGNQPQHF
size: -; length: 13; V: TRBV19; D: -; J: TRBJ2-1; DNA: TGTGCCAGTAGTATAGGAGTGGTCAATGAGCAGTTCTTC; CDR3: CASSIGVVNEQFF
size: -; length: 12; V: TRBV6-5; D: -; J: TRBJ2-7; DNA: TGTGCCAGCAGCATGGGGTCCTACGAGCAGTACTTC; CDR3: CASSMGSYEQYF